These 8 T cell receptor beta chains were sequenced from one sample in a study of cytomegalovirus exposure and HLA in healthy donors. The primer mix had 60 Vbeta and 13 Jbeta primers. The repertoire was sequenced with immunoSEQ multiplex PCR; TCRdb's copy has only in-frame clones and lacks some. In total, the table holds about 200,000 clones. The sequenced material came from PBMCs. These receptors were taken from a girl aged 2 to 9 in good health and CMV-seropositive.

J is TRBJ2-3 and V is TRBV11-2, with D perhaps TRBD2 (5 bases). Trimming cost V 7 bases and J 0 bases, with 11 bases left between them. This CDR3 is 14 amino acids long. CDR1 and CDR2 from the germline V gene are SGHAT and FQNNGV. The CDR3 here is CASKEGRSTDTQYF. The CDR3 nucleotides are TGTGCCAGCAAAGAGGGCAGGAGCACAGATACGCAGTATTTT.

The V and J genes are TRBV5-1 and TRBJ1-1; D gene unclear. Germline V gene lookup returns CDR1 SGHRS and CDR2 YFSETQ. The CDR3 runs to 12 residues. Trimming shortened V by 2 bases and J by 3 bases, and 5 bases separated the two germline ends. This CDR3 reads CASSFRDTEAFF. CDR3 sequence (DNA): TGCGCCAGCAGCTTTCGCGACACTGAAGCTTTCTTT.

The chain is built from TRBV7-2 and TRBJ2-1, with TRBD1 as a possible D gene (5 bases). Germline lookup yields CDR1 SGHTA and CDR2 FQGNSA. V lost 3 bases and J 6 bases, leaving 12 bases between the germline ends. This CDR3 is built from 14 residues. As DNA, the CDR3 is TGTGCCAGCAGCTTGGGGCACGACCGCAATGAGCAGTTCTTC. As protein: CASSLGHDRNEQFF.

Details on this clone: The same CDR3 can be traced to other DNA sequences in this sample. The chain combines TRBV27 with TRBJ2-7; 10 bases fit TRBD1. Trimming at V came to 3 bases and at J to 3 bases, leaving 5 bases not matched to a gene. The germline V gene encodes CDR1 MNHEY and CDR2 SMNVEV (reference sequence). CDR3 length: 15 residues. CDR3 region: CASSLRTGGFYEQYF. The DNA of the CDR3 is TGTGCCAGCAGTTTGCGGACAGGGGGATTCTACGAGCAGTACTTC.

The gene calls are TRBV2 and TRBJ1-1, with D perhaps matching TRBD1 (5 bases). Germline V CDR1 and CDR2: SNHLY, FYNNEI. V lost 3 bases and J lost 4, with 12 bases in between. This CDR3 is 14 amino acids long. The chain's CDR3 is CASSERGGGTEAFF. The CDR3 DNA follows: TGTGCCAGCAGTGAGAGGGGCGGGGGCACTGAAGCTTTCTTT.

The chain combines TRBV28 with TRBJ1-1, with TRBD1 matching 9 bases. The J segment lost 4 bases and the V segment lost 10 bases, leaving 13 bases of the junction unmatched. The CDR3 is 15 amino acids. Germline V CDR1 and CDR2: MDHEN, SYDVKM. CDR3 amino acids: CATGNGQGNPTEAFF. The DNA for the CDR3 is TGTGCCACCGGAAACGGACAGGGGAACCCCACTGAAGCTTTCTTT.

The chain carries TRBV5-8 and TRBJ2-7; perhaps TRBD2 as D (5 bases). The CDR3 has 13 residues. CDR1 is SGHTS and CDR2 is YDEGEE in the germline V gene. V lost 4 bases and J lost 2, with 10 bases in between. The CDR3 loop is CASSPAGAYEQYF. The CDR3 DNA follows: TGTGCCAGCAGCCCCGCCGGGGCCTACGAGCAGTACTTC.

V gene TRBV10-3 combines with J gene TRBJ2-1; 10 bases fit TRBD1. V was clipped by 7 bases and J by 3 bases; unmatched bases: 6. The CDR3 contains 15 residues. Germline-derived CDR1 and CDR2 are ENHRY and SYGVKD. As DNA, the CDR3 is TGTGCCATCACCGAAGGGACAGGGGACTACAATGAGCAGTTCTTC. Residues: CAITEGTGDYNEQFF.